These 5 T cell receptor beta chains were sequenced from one sample in a study of control samples from healthy donors and cancer patients. Libraries were prepared by immunoSEQ multiplex PCR; TCRdb keeps only in-frame clonotypes and omits some of them. The sample has approximately 94,000 clones; approximately 84% are singletons. The specimen sequenced was PBMCs. The receptors come from a man aged 65 to 79 with lung cancer.

The rearrangement joins TRBV11-1 to TRBJ2-7, with TRBD2 matching over 7 bases. CDR3 length equals 13 residues. The germline V gene has CDR1 SGHAT and CDR2 FQDESV (reference sequence). With 5 bases clipped from V and 5 bases from J, the junction kept 6 bases outside the gene matches. CDR3 DNA: TGTGCCAGCAGCCCGAGACTAGCCCACGAGCAGTACTTC. The encoded protein is CASSPRLAHEQYF.

This clone appeared a few times. The chain carries TRBV27 and TRBJ2-3; D might be TRBD1 or TRBD2, each matching 6 bases. The V end was cut by 3 bases, the J end by 2 bases, with 12 bases between. The germline V gene encodes CDR1 MNHEY and CDR2 SMNVEV (reference sequence). The CDR3 spans 15 residues. The DNA for the CDR3 is TGTGCCAGCAGTTTCGGGGGCTGGCCCACAGATACGCAGTATTTT. This codes for CASSFGGWPTDTQYF.

The genes are TRBV25-1 and TRBJ2-3; 11 bases line up with TRBD1. This CDR3 comprises 18 residues. The germline V gene has CDR1 MGHDK and CDR2 SYGVNS. Trimming took 1 base from V and 1 from J; bases not matched to a gene: 7. The CDR3 protein is CASSEWDRGGSGTDTQYF. CDR3 in DNA: TGTGCCAGCAGTGAATGGGACAGGGGGGGTTCTGGCACAGATACGCAGTATTTT.

The chain combines TRBV9 with TRBJ1-1, with 8 bases matching TRBD1. CDR1 SGDLS and CDR2 YYNGEE come from the germline V gene. The V segment lost 4 bases and the J segment 1 base; nucleotides outside the gene matches: 6. The CDR3 covers 15 residues. CDR3 loop: CASSPRTGKNTEAFF. CDR3 sequence (DNA): TGTGCCAGCAGCCCCCGGACAGGGAAGAACACTGAAGCTTTCTTT.

The chain combines TRBV6-5 with TRBJ1-2; the D is unclear. This CDR3 contains 13 residues. V was trimmed by 6 bases and J by 5 bases, leaving 13 bases between them. Germline loops: CDR1 MNHEY, CDR2 SVGAGI. CDR3 nucleotide sequence: TGTGCCAGCAGCCTCGGGAGGGAATATGGCTACACCTTC. Translated: CASSLGREYGYTF.